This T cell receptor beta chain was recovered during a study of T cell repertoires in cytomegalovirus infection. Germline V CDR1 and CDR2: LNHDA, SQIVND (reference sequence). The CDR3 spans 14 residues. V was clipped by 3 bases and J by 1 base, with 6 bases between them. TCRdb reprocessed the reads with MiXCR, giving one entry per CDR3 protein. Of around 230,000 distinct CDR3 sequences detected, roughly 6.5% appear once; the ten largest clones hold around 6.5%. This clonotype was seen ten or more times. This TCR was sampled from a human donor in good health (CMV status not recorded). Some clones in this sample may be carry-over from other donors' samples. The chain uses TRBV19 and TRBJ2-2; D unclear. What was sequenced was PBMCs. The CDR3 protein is CASSINRNTGELFF. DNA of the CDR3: TGTGCCAGTAGTATCAACAGGAACACCGGGGAGCTGTTTTTT.